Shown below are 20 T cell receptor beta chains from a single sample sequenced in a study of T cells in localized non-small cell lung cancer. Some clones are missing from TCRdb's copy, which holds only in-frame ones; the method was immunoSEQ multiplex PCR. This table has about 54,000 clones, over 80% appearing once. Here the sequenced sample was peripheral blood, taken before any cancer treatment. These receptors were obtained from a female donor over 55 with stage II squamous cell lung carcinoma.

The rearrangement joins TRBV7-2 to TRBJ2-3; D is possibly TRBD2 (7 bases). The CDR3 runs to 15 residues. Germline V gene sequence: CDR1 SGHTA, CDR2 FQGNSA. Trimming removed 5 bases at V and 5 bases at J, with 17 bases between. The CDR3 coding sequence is TGTGCCAGCAGCCCAGGTGGGGGGGGGCGAGATACGCAGTATTTT. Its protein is CASSPGGGGRDTQYF.

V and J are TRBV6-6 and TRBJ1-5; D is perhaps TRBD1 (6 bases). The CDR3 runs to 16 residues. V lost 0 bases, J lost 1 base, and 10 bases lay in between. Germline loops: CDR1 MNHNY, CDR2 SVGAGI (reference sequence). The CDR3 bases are TGTGCCAGCAGTTACTCAGGGGGTGGAAGCAATCAGCCCCAGCATTTT. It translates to CASSYSGGGSNQPQHF.

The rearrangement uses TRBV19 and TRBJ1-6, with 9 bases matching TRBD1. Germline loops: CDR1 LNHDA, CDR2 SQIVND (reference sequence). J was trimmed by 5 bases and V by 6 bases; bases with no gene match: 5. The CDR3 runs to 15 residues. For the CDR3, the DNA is TGTGCCAGTAGAGGACAGGGGTTTGATAATTCACCCCTCCACTTT. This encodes CASRGQGFDNSPLHF.

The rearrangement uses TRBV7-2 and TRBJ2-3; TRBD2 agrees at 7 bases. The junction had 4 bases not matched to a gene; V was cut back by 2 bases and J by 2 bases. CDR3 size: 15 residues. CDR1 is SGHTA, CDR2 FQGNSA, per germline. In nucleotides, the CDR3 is TGTGCCAGCAGCTTAACTAGCGTCACCACAGATACGCAGTATTTT. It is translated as CASSLTSVTTDTQYF.

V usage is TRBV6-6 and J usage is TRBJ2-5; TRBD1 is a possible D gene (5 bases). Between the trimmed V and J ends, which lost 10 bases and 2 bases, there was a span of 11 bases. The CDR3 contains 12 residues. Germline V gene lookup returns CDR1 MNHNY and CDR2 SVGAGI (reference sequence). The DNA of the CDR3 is TGTGCCACCGCCGACAGTCAAGAGACCCAGTACTTC. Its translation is CATADSQETQYF.

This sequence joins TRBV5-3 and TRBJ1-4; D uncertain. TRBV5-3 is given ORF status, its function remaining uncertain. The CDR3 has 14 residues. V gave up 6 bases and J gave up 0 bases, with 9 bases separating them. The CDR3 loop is CARIRFATNEKLFF. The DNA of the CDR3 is TGTGCCAGAATTAGGTTCGCAACTAATGAAAAACTGTTTTTT.

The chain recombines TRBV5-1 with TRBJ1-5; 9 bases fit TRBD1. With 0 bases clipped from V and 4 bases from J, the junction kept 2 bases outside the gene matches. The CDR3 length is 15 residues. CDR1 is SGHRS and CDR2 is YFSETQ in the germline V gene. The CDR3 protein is CASSLEGTGNQPQHF. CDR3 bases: TGCGCCAGCAGCTTGGAGGGGACAGGGAATCAGCCCCAGCATTTT.

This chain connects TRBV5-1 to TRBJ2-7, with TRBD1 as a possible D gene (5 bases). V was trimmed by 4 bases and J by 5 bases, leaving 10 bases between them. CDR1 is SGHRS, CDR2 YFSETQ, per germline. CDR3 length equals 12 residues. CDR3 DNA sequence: TGCGCCAGCAGCACCCTACAGGACGAGCAGTACTTC. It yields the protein CASSTLQDEQYF.

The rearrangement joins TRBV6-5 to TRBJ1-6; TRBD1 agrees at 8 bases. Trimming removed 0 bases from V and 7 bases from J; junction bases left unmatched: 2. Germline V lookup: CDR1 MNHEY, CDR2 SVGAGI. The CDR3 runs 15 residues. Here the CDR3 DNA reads TGTGCCAGCAGTTACTCGCGACAGGGGAATTCACCCCTCCACTTT. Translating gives CASSYSRQGNSPLHF.

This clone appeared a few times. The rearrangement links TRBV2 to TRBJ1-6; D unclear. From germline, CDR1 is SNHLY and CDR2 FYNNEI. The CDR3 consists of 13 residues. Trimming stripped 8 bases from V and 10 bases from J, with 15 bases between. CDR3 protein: CASRVALPSPLHF. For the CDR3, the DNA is TGTGCCAGCCGTGTGGCGCTCCCATCACCCCTCCACTTT.

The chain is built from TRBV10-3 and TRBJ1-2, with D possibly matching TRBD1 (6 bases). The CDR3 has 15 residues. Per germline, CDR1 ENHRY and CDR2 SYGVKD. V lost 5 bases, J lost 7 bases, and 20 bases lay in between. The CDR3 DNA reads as TGTGCCATCAGTCCCCCCGACAGGAGGGGAAGTGGCTACACCTTC. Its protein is CAISPPDRRGSGYTF.

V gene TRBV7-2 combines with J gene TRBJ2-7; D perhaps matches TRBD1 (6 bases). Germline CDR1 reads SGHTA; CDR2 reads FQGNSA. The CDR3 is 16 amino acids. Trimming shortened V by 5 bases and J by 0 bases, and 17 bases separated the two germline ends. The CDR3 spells CASSAILKGVSYEQYF. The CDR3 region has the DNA TGTGCCAGCAGCGCCATTCTTAAGGGGGTCTCCTACGAGCAGTACTTC.

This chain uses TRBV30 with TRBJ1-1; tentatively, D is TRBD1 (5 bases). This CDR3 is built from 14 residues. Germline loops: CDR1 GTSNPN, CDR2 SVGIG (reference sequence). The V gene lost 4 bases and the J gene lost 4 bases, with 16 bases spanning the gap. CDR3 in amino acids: CAWTRDYLSTEAFF. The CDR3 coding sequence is TGTGCCTGGACCAGGGATTACCTTAGCACTGAAGCTTTCTTT.

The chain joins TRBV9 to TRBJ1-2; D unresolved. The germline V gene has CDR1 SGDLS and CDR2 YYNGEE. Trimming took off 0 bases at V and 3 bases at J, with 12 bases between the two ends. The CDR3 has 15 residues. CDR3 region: CASSVGGKLHYGYTF. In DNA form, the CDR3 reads TGTGCCAGCAGCGTAGGAGGAAAGCTACACTATGGCTACACCTTC.

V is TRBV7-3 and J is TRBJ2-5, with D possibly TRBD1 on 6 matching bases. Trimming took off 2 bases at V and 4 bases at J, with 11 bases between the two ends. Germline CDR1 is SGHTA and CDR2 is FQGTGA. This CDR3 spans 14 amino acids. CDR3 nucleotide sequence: TGTGCCAGCAGCTTAGGCCGAGGGGGAGAGACCCAGTACTTC. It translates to CASSLGRGGETQYF. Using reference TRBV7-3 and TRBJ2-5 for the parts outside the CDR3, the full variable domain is GAGVSQTPSNKVTEKGKYVELRCDPISGHTALYWYRQSLGQGPEFLIYFQGTGAADDSGLPNDRFFAVRPEGSVSTLKIQRTERGDSAVYLCASSLGRGGETQYFGPGTRLLVL.

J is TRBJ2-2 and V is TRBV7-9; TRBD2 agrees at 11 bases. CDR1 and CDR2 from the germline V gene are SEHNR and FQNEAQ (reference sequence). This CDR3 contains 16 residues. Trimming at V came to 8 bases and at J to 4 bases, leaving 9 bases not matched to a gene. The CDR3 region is CASVLTSGGPTGELFF. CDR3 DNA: TGTGCCAGCGTCCTCACTAGCGGGGGTCCCACCGGGGAGCTGTTTTTT.

CDR3 bases: TGTGCCAGCAGTCGACAGGGGGACAATCAGCCCCAGCATTTT. It codes for CASSRQGDNQPQHF. The rearrangement uses TRBV5-5 and TRBJ1-5, with 9 nucleotides matching TRBD1. The germline gives CDR1 SGHKS, CDR2 YYEKEE (reference sequence). Trimming removed 5 bases from V and 3 bases from J; junction bases left unmatched: 3. This CDR3 spans 14 amino acids.

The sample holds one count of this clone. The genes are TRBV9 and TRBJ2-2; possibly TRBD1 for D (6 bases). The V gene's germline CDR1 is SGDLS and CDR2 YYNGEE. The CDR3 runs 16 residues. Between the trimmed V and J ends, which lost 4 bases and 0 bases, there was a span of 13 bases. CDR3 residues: CASSLTGTSNTGELFF. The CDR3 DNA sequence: TGTGCCAGCAGCTTAACCGGGACATCGAACACCGGGGAGCTGTTTTTT.

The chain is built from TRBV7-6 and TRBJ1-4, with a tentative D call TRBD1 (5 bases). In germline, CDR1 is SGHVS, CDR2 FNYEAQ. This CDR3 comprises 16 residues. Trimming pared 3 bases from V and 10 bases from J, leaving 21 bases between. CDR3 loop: CASSFKSPGLSGKLFF. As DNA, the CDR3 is TGTGCCAGCAGCTTTAAGTCGCCGGGACTATCGGGAAAACTGTTTTTT.

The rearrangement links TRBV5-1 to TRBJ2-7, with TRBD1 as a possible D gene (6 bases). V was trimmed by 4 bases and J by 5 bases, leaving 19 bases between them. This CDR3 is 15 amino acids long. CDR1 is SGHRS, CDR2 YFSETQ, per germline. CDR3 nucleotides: TGCGCCAGCAGCCGGGCTACAGGGAAGTTCGACGAGCAGTACTTC. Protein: CASSRATGKFDEQYF.